This is a list of T cell receptor beta chains from one sample in a study of control samples from healthy donors and cancer patients. TCRdb's table, derived via immunoSEQ multiplex PCR, lists solely in-frame clones and lacks some. The sample comprises more than 150,000 clones, around nine tenths of which are singletons, and about 0.73% rests with the top ten. Sample: blood. The receptor set was obtained from a woman aged 30 to 39 in good health. Both conserved end residues are part of each CDR3. Each record gives: clone size, V gene, D gene, J gene, CDR3 DNA, CDR3 protein. The D gene is left open where the match is weak. Expanded clones are given a class, and other clones once, few, many or no size at all.

abundance: -; v_gene: TRBV11-2; d_gene: -; j_gene: TRBJ1-4; CDR3nt: TGTGCCAGCCGCCTTTGGGGGACTAATGAAAAACTGTTTTTT; CDR3aa: CASRLWGTNEKLFF
abundance: -; v_gene: TRBV5-1; d_gene: -; j_gene: TRBJ2-7; CDR3nt: TGCGCCAGCAGCCGCGCGACAGGGGAGGGGGAGCAGTACTTC; CDR3aa: CASSRATGEGEQYF
abundance: -; v_gene: TRBV5-4; d_gene: -; j_gene: TRBJ1-3; CDR3nt: TGTGCCAGCAGCTTGCTGGGGGCTGGAAACACCATATATTTT; CDR3aa: CASSLLGAGNTIYF
abundance: once; v_gene: TRBV9; d_gene: -; j_gene: TRBJ2-5; CDR3nt: TGTGCCAGCAGCGTAGGGCAGCTTCAGTACCAAGAGACCCAGTACTTC; CDR3aa: CASSVGQLQYQETQYF
abundance: -; v_gene: TRBV7-9; d_gene: -; j_gene: TRBJ1-1; CDR3nt: TGTGCCAGCAGCTTATCTCTGCAGGCGGGGAACACTGAAGCTTTCTTT; CDR3aa: CASSLSLQAGNTEAFF
abundance: -; v_gene: TRBV5-5; d_gene: -; j_gene: TRBJ2-7; CDR3nt: TGTGCCAGCAGCTTTGACAGGGGATACGGGACTAGGGGCGACGAGCAGTACTTC; CDR3aa: CASSFDRGYGTRGDEQYF
abundance: -; v_gene: TRBV2; d_gene: -; j_gene: TRBJ1-2; CDR3nt: TGTGCCAGCAGCCCCGACAGGAGGTCTAACTATGGCTACACCTTC; CDR3aa: CASSPDRRSNYGYTF
abundance: few; v_gene: TRBV7-2; d_gene: -; j_gene: TRBJ2-5; CDR3nt: TGTGCCAGCAGCCTCAGACTAGTAGGAGGAGAGACCCAGTACTTC; CDR3aa: CASSLRLVGGETQYF
abundance: -; v_gene: TRBV15; d_gene: TRBD2; j_gene: TRBJ2-3; CDR3nt: TGTGCCACCAGCAGAGGGACTAGCGGGAGGCCCACAGATACGCAGTATTTT; CDR3aa: CATSRGTSGRPTDTQYF
abundance: -; v_gene: TRBV7-9; d_gene: -; j_gene: TRBJ2-7; CDR3nt: TGTGCCAGCAGCTCCTGGACACTAGTAGGGCAGTACTTC; CDR3aa: CASSSWTLVGQYF
abundance: -; v_gene: TRBV27; d_gene: TRBD1; j_gene: TRBJ2-2; CDR3nt: TGTGCCAGCAGGATGACAGGGGTGGCCGGGGAGCTGTTTTTT; CDR3aa: CASRMTGVAGELFF
abundance: once; v_gene: TRBV3-1/TRBV3-2; d_gene: TRBD2; j_gene: TRBJ2-3; CDR3nt: TGTGCCAGCAGCCAAGTGCGGGGGTGGTCAGATACGCAGTATTTT; CDR3aa: CASSQVRGWSDTQYF
abundance: -; v_gene: TRBV29-1; d_gene: TRBD1; j_gene: TRBJ2-5; CDR3nt: TGCAGCGTTGACAGGGGGCTAAGGGGAGACCAGTACTTC; CDR3aa: CSVDRGLRGDQYF
abundance: -; v_gene: TRBV7-9; d_gene: -; j_gene: TRBJ2-7; CDR3nt: TGTGCCAGCAGCCGAATAGGGGACGGGTACTCCTACGAGCAGTACTTC; CDR3aa: CASSRIGDGYSYEQYF
abundance: -; v_gene: TRBV30; d_gene: -; j_gene: TRBJ1-6; CDR3nt: TGTGCCTGGAGGACAGCGCTTAATTCACCCCTCCACTTT; CDR3aa: CAWRTALNSPLHF
abundance: -; v_gene: TRBV4-3; d_gene: -; j_gene: TRBJ1-5; CDR3nt: TGCGCCAGCAGCCAGGGGTCGGGATCCAATCAGCCCCAGCATTTT; CDR3aa: CASSQGSGSNQPQHF
abundance: -; v_gene: TRBV3-1/TRBV3-2; d_gene: -; j_gene: TRBJ2-2; CDR3nt: TGTGCCAGCAGCCAAGCTCTAGTGTTAGCCGGGGAGCTGTTTTTT; CDR3aa: CASSQALVLAGELFF
abundance: -; v_gene: TRBV15; d_gene: TRBD2; j_gene: TRBJ2-2; CDR3nt: TGTGCCACCAGCAGGATGGGACTAGCGGGAGGGCCACACGGGGAGCTGTTTTTT; CDR3aa: CATSRMGLAGGPHGELFF
abundance: -; v_gene: TRBV2; d_gene: -; j_gene: TRBJ2-7; CDR3nt: TGTGCCAGCAGGGGGCGCCCAACCACCTACGAGCAGTACTTC; CDR3aa: CASRGRPTTYEQYF
abundance: -; v_gene: TRBV14; d_gene: TRBD2; j_gene: TRBJ2-7; CDR3nt: TGTGCCAGCAGCCAAGAAGCGGGACTAGCGTCTCGGGAGCAGTACTTC; CDR3aa: CASSQEAGLASREQYF
abundance: -; v_gene: TRBV19; d_gene: TRBD1; j_gene: TRBJ2-7; CDR3nt: TGTGCCAGTAGCGGACAGGTTCCCTACGAGCAGTACTTC; CDR3aa: CASSGQVPYEQYF
abundance: -; v_gene: TRBV15; d_gene: -; j_gene: TRBJ1-4; CDR3nt: TGTGCCACCTCACAGGGAAGAAGGGATGAAAAACTGTTTTTT; CDR3aa: CATSQGRRDEKLFF
abundance: -; v_gene: TRBV4-1; d_gene: -; j_gene: TRBJ2-5; CDR3nt: TGCGCCAGCAGCCAAGATTTGAACAGGGCAGGAGAGACCCAGTACTTC; CDR3aa: CASSQDLNRAGETQYF
abundance: -; v_gene: TRBV28; d_gene: -; j_gene: TRBJ1-1; CDR3nt: TGTGCCAGCAGTTTGGGGGGTGCGCCCTTGAACACTGAAGCTTTCTTT; CDR3aa: CASSLGGAPLNTEAFF
abundance: -; v_gene: TRBV5-1; d_gene: TRBD1; j_gene: TRBJ2-7; CDR3nt: TGCGCCAGCAGCTCCACCGCCGACAGGGATGGTTACGAGCAGTACTTC; CDR3aa: CASSSTADRDGYEQYF
abundance: -; v_gene: TRBV30; d_gene: TRBD1; j_gene: TRBJ1-1; CDR3nt: TGTGCCTGGAGCGGAGGGGACAGGGCTGCTTTCTTT; CDR3aa: CAWSGGDRAAFF
abundance: -; v_gene: TRBV29-1; d_gene: TRBD2; j_gene: TRBJ2-1; CDR3nt: TGCAGCGTTGAGGGACTAGCGGGAAGTATGAGCTCCTACAATGAGCAGTTCTTC; CDR3aa: CSVEGLAGSMSSYNEQFF
abundance: once; v_gene: TRBV9; d_gene: TRBD1; j_gene: TRBJ2-7; CDR3nt: TGTGCCAGCAGCGCGGAACAGGGGGCTTCCTACGAGCAGTACTTC; CDR3aa: CASSAEQGASYEQYF
abundance: -; v_gene: TRBV7-9; d_gene: -; j_gene: TRBJ2-7; CDR3nt: TGTGCCAGCAGCTTAGATGGCGGATCCTACGAGCAGTACTTC; CDR3aa: CASSLDGGSYEQYF
abundance: -; v_gene: TRBV3-1/TRBV3-2; d_gene: TRBD1; j_gene: TRBJ2-7; CDR3nt: TGTGCCAGCAGCCCTAAGGACAGGGGGGCCTACGAGCAGTACTTC; CDR3aa: CASSPKDRGAYEQYF
abundance: -; v_gene: TRBV7-9; d_gene: -; j_gene: TRBJ2-1; CDR3nt: TGTGCCAGCAGTACCACGGGGTTAGCGGCCCTAAGCTCCTACAATGAGCAGTTCTTC; CDR3aa: CASSTTGLAALSSYNEQFF
abundance: -; v_gene: TRBV30; d_gene: -; j_gene: TRBJ1-4; CDR3nt: TGTGCCTGGAGTGTAATGTCAGGGAGGAGTGAGGAAAAACTGTTTTTT; CDR3aa: CAWSVMSGRSEEKLFF
abundance: -; v_gene: TRBV9; d_gene: -; j_gene: TRBJ2-5; CDR3nt: TGTGCCAGCAGCGTAGGAATTAATTTGGTAGGCAGCAAAGAGACCCAGTACTTC; CDR3aa: CASSVGINLVGSKETQYF
abundance: -; v_gene: TRBV10-3; d_gene: -; j_gene: TRBJ1-3; CDR3nt: TGTGCCATCAGTGAAATGGGACAATTCAACTATTTT; CDR3aa: CAISEMGQFNYF
abundance: once; v_gene: TRBV27; d_gene: -; j_gene: TRBJ2-7; CDR3nt: TGTGCCAGCAGTTTGGGCAGTTATAGCTCCTACGAGCAGTACTTC; CDR3aa: CASSLGSYSSYEQYF
abundance: once; v_gene: TRBV18; d_gene: -; j_gene: TRBJ1-1; CDR3nt: TGTGCCAGCTCACCAAGCTACACTGAAGCTTTCTTT; CDR3aa: CASSPSYTEAFF
abundance: once; v_gene: TRBV5-1; d_gene: TRBD2; j_gene: TRBJ2-7; CDR3nt: TGCGCCAGCAGCCGCGCGGGACTAGCCACCTACGAGCAGTACTTC; CDR3aa: CASSRAGLATYEQYF
abundance: -; v_gene: TRBV12-3/TRBV12-4; d_gene: -; j_gene: TRBJ2-7; CDR3nt: TGTGCCAGCAGTTTAGGGCTTCCCTACGAGCAGTACTTC; CDR3aa: CASSLGLPYEQYF
abundance: -; v_gene: TRBV10-3; d_gene: -; j_gene: TRBJ2-3; CDR3nt: TGTGCCATCAGTGAAAGCACAGATACGCAGTATTTT; CDR3aa: CAISESTDTQYF
abundance: -; v_gene: TRBV5-8; d_gene: TRBD2; j_gene: TRBJ2-5; CDR3nt: TGTGCCAGCAGCTTTGGACTAGCGCGGGAAGAGACCCAGTACTTC; CDR3aa: CASSFGLAREETQYF
abundance: -; v_gene: TRBV9; d_gene: -; j_gene: TRBJ1-4; CDR3nt: TGTGCCAGCAGCGTAGGGTATGCGGATGAAAAACTGTTTTTT; CDR3aa: CASSVGYADEKLFF
abundance: -; v_gene: TRBV29-1; d_gene: TRBD2; j_gene: TRBJ2-1; CDR3nt: TGCAGCGTTTCGGGGGAAAGCGGGAGCTCCTACAATGAGCAGTTCTTC; CDR3aa: CSVSGESGSSYNEQFF
abundance: -; v_gene: TRBV4-1; d_gene: TRBD1; j_gene: TRBJ1-5; CDR3nt: TGCGCCAGCAGCCAAGAGGGGACAGGGCGCAATCAGCCCCAGCATTTT; CDR3aa: CASSQEGTGRNQPQHF
abundance: -; v_gene: TRBV30; d_gene: -; j_gene: TRBJ1-2; CDR3nt: TGTGCCTGGAAGGGGACCTATAACTATGGCTACACCTTC; CDR3aa: CAWKGTYNYGYTF